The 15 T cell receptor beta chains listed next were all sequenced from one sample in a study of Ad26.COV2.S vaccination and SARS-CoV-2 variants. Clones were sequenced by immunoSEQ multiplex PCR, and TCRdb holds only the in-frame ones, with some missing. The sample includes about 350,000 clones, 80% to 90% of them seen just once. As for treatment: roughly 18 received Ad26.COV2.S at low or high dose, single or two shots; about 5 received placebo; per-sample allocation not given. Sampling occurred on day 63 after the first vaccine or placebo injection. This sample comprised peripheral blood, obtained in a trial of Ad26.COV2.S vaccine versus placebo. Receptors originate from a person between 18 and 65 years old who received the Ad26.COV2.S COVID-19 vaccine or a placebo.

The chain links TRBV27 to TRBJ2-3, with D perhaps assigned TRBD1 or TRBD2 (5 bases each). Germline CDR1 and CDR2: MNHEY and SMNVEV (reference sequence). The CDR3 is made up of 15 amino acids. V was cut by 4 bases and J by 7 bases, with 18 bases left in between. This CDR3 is CASSSPGRTTNTQYF. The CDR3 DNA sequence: TGTGCCAGCAGTTCCCCGGGACGAACTACGAATACGCAGTATTTT.

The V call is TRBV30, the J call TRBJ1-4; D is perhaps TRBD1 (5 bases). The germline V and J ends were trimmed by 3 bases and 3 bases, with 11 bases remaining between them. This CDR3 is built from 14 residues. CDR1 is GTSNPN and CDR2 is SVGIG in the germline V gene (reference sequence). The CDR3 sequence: CAWRNGGANEKLFF. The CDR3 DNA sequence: TGTGCCTGGAGAAATGGAGGGGCTAATGAAAAACTGTTTTTT.

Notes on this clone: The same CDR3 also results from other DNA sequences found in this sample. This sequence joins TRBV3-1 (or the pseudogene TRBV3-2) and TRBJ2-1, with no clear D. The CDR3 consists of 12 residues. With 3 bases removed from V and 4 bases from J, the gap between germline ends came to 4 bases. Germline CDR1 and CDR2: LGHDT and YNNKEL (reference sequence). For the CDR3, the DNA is TGTGCCAGCAGCCAGTCTTACAATGAGCAGTTCTTC. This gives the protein CASSQSYNEQFF.

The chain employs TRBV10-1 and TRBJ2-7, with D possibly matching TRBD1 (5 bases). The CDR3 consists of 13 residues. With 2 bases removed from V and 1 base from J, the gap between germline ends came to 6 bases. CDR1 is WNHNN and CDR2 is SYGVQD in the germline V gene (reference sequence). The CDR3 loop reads CASSEGASYEQYF. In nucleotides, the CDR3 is TGCGCCAGCAGTGAGGGGGCGTCCTACGAGCAGTACTTC.

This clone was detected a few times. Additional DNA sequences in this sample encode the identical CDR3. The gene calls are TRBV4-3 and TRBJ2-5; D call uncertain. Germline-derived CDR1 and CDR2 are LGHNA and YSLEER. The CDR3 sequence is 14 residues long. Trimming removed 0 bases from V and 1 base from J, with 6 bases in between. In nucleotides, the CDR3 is TGCGCCAGCAGCCAAGAGTACAGCCAAGAGACCCAGTACTTC. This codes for CASSQEYSQETQYF.

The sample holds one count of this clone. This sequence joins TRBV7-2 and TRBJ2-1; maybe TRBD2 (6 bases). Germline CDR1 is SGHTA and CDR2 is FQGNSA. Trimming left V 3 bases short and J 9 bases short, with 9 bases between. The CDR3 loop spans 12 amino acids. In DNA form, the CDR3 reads TGTGCCAGCAGCTTGATAGCGGCTGAGCAGTTCTTC. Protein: CASSLIAAEQFF.

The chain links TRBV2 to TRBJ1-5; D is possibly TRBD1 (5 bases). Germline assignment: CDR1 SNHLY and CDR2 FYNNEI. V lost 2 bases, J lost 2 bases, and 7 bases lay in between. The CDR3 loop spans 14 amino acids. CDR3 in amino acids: CASSEQGRNQPQHF. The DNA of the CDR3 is TGTGCCAGCAGTGAACAGGGACGCAATCAGCCCCAGCATTTT.

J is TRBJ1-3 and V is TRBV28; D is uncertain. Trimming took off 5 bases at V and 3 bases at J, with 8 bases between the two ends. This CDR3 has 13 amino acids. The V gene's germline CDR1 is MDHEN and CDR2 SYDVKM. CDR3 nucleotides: TGTGCCAGCAGTCCTCCTTATGGAAACACCATATATTTT. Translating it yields CASSPPYGNTIYF.

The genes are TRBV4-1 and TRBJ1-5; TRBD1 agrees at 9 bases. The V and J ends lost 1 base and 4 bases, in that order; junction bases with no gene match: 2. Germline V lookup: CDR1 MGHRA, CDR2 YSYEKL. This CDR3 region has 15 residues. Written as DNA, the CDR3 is TGCGCCAGCAGCCAAGGGGACAGGGATAATCAGCCCCAGCATTTT. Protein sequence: CASSQGDRDNQPQHF.

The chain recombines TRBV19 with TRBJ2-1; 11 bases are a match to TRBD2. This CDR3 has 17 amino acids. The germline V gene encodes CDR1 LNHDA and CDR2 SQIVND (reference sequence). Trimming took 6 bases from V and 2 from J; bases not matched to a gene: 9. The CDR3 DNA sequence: TGTGCCAGTAGCGCCCGGGGGACTAGCGGAGCCTACAATGAGCAGTTCTTC. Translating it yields CASSARGTSGAYNEQFF. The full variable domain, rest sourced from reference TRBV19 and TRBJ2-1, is DGGITQSPKYLFRKEGQNVTLSCEQNLNHDAMYWYRQDPGQGLRLIYYSQIVNDFQKGDIAEGYSVSREKKESFPLTVTSAQKNPTAFYLCASSARGTSGAYNEQFFGPGTRLTVL.

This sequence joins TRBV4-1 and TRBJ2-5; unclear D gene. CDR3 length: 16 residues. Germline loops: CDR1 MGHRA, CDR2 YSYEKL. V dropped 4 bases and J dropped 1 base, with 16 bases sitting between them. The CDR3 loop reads CASSRPGVLGQETQYF. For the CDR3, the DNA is TGCGCCAGCAGCCGCCCTGGAGTCTTGGGCCAAGAGACCCAGTACTTC.

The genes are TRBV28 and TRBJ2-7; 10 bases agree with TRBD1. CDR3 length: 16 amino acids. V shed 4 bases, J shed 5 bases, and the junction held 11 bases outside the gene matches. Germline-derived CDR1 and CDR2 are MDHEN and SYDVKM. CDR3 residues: CASSSTGTGAPHEQYF. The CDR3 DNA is TGTGCCAGCAGTTCAACCGGGACAGGGGCGCCCCACGAGCAGTACTTC. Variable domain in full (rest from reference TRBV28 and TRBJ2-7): DVKVTQSSRYLVKRTGEKVFLECVQDMDHENMFWYRQDPGLGLRLIYFSYDVKMKEKGDIPEGYSVSREKKERFSLILESASTNQTSMYLCASSSTGTGAPHEQYFGPGTRLTVT.

CDR3 residues: CASSFYRPNTGELFF. Written as DNA, the CDR3 is TGCGCCAGCAGTTTTTACCGACCGAACACCGGGGAGCTGTTTTTT. This chain joins TRBV10-1 and TRBJ2-2; D unclear. Germline V CDR1 and CDR2: WNHNN, SYGVQD (reference sequence). The CDR3 totals 15 residues. Trimming shortened V by 5 bases and J by 0 bases, and 10 bases separated the two germline ends.

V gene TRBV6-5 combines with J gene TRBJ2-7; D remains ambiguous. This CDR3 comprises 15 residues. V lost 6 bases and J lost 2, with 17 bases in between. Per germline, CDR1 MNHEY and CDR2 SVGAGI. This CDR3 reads CASSHDWVMTYEQYF. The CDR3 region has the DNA TGTGCCAGCAGCCACGATTGGGTGATGACCTACGAGCAGTACTTC.

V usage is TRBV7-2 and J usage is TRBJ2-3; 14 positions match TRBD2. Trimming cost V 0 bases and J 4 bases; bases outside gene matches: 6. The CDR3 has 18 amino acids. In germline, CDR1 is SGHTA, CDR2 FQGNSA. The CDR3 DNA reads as TGTGCCAGCAGCTTAGCGGGACTAGCGGGAGTTGGGGCAGATACGCAGTATTTT. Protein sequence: CASSLAGLAGVGADTQYF.